Given below is one T cell receptor (beta chain) in context. This specimen belongs to a study of blood T cell repertoires in COVID-19. Clones were read by immunoSEQ multiplex PCR, and TCRdb kept only the in-frame ones, dropping some. The data show about 230,000 clones, just under 90% seen once. The CDR3 totals 14 residues. Trimming cost V 4 bases and J 4 bases; bases outside gene matches: 6. CDR1 is MNHEY, CDR2 SVGAGI, per germline. The TCR sequence derives from a man aged 30 to 45 with COVID-19, enrolled during active disease. The rearrangement joins TRBV6-5 to TRBJ2-7; 8 bases are a match to TRBD2. Sequencing was done on a sample of peripheral blood. The CDR3 spells CASSFGGVRYEQYF. DNA for the CDR3: TGTGCCAGCAGTTTCGGGGGGGTCAGGTACGAGCAGTACTTC.